This TCR beta chain was sequenced in a study of T-cell memory formation after mild COVID-19. Study summary: Largely, TCR clusters stayed within a single donor. Notes on the study in general: A second wave of clones peaked on day 37, and their SARS-CoV-2 specificity went unconfirmed.

The CDR3 contains 19 residues. V trimming: 2 bases; J trimming: 4 bases; junction bases outside the gene matches: 16. CDR1 is DFQATT and CDR2 is SNEGSKA in the germline V gene (reference sequence). About this clonotype itself: The antigen is undetermined.

TCRdb redid the calling of the 5' RACE reads with MiXCR, one entry per CDR3 protein. The sample has fewer than 400,000 distinct CDR3 sequences; about 17% are singletons. The receptor was isolated from a man younger than 35 who had mild COVID-19 (a few samples of this study predate the infection). Cell type and time point are not known. Sequencing was performed on PBMCs or a T cell subset sorted from them (not recorded which). The chain combines TRBV20-1 with TRBJ2-1; 11 bases fit TRBD2. The CDR3 region is CSARSLGTSGTKGYNEQFF. The CDR3 DNA follows: TGCAGTGCTAGATCTCTTGGGACTAGCGGAACAAAGGGTTACAATGAGCAGTTCTTC.